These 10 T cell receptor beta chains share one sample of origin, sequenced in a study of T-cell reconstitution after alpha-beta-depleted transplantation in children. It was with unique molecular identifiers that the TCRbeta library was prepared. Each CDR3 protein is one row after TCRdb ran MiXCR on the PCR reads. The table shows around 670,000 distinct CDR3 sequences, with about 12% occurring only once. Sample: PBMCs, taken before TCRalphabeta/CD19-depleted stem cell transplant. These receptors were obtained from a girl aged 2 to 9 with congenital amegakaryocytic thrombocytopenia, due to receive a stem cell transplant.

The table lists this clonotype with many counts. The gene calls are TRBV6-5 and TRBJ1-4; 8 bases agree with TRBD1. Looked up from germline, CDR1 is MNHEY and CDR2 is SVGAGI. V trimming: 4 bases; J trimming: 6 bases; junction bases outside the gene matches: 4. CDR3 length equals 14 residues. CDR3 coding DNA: TGTGCCAGCAGTTCAGGGGGCTCTGATGAAAAACTGTTTTTT. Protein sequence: CASSSGGSDEKLFF.

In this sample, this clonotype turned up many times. The CDR3 is CASSGETGAQPQHF. DNA of the CDR3: TGTGCCAGCAGTGGGGAGACAGGGGCTCAGCCCCAGCATTTT. This chain uses TRBV6-1 with TRBJ1-5, with 8 bases aligning to TRBD1. The trim removed 4 bases at V and 6 bases at J, leaving 5 bases unmatched. The CDR3 has 14 residues. Germline CDR1 MNHNS, CDR2 SASEGT.

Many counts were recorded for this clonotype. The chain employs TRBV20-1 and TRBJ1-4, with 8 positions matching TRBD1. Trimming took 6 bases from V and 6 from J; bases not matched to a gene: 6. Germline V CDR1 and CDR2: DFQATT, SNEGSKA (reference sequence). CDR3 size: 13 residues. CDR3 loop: CSARGGQDEKLFF. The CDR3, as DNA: TGCAGTGCCAGGGGGGGACAGGATGAAAAACTGTTTTTT.

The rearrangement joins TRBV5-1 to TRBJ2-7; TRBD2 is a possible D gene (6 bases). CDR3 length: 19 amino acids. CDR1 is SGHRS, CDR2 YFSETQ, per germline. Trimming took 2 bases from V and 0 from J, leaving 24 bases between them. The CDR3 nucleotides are TGCGCCAGCAGCTTCCCCGCGGGGCAGGGCCCCTATAGCTCCTACGAGCAGTACTTC. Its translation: CASSFPAGQGPYSSYEQYF.

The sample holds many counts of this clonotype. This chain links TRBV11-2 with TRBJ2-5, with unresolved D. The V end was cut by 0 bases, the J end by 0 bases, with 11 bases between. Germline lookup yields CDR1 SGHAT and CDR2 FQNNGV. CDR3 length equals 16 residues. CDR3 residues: CASSLDTSAHQETQYF. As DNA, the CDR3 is TGTGCCAGCAGCTTAGATACGTCCGCTCACCAAGAGACCCAGTACTTC.

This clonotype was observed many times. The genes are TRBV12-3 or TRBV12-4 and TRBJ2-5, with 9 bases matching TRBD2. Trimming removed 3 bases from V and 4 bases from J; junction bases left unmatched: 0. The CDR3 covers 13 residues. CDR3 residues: CASSLTSGETQYF. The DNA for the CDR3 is TGTGCCAGCAGTTTGACTAGCGGAGAGACCCAGTACTTC.

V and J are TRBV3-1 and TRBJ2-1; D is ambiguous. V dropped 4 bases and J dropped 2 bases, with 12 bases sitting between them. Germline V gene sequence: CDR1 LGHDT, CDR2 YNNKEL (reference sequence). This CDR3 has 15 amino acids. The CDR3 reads CASSPLPETYNEQFF. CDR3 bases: TGTGCCAGCAGCCCACTCCCGGAAACCTACAATGAGCAGTTCTTC.

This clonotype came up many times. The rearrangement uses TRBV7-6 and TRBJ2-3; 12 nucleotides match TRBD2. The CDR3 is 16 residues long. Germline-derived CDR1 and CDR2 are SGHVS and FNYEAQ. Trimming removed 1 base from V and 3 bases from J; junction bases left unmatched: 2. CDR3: CASSLETSGRTDTQYF. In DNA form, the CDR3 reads TGTGCCAGCAGCTTAGAGACTAGCGGGAGAACAGATACGCAGTATTTT.

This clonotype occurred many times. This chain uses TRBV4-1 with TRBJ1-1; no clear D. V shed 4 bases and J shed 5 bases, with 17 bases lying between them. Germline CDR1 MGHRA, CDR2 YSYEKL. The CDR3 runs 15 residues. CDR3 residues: CASSRLAGDRTEAFF. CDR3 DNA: TGCGCCAGCAGCCGGCTCGCTGGGGATAGGACTGAAGCTTTCTTT.

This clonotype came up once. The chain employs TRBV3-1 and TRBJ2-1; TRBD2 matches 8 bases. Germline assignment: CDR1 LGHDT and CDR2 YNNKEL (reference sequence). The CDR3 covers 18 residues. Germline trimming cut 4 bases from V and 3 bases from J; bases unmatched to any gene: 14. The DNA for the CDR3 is TGTGCCAGCAGCCCAACTAAACAAGCGGGAGTATTCTACAATGAGCAGTTCTTC. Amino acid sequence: CASSPTKQAGVFYNEQFF.